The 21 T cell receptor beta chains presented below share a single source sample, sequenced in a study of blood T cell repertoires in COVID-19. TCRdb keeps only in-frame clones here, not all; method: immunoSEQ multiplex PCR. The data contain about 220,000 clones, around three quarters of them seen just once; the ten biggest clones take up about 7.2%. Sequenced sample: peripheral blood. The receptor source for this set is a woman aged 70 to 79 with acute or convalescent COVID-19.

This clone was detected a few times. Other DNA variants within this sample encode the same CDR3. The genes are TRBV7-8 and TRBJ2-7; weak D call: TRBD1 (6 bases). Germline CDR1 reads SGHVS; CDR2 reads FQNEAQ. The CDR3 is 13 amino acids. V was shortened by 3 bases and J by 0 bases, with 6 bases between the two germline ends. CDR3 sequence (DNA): TGTGCCAGCAGCTTGGACAGCTCCTACGAGCAGTACTTC. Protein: CASSLDSSYEQYF.

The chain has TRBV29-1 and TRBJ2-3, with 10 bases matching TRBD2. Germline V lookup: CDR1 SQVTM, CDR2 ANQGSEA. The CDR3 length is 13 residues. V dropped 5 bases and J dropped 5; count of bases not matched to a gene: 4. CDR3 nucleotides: TGCAGCGTTAGCGGGGGGGCCGGAGATACGCAGTATTTT. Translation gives CSVSGGAGDTQYF.

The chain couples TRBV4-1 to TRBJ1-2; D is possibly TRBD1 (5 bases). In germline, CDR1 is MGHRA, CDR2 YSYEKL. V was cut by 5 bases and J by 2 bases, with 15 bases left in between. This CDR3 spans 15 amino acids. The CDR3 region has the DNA TGCGCCAGCAGCTCGACGGGGACTCTGAACTATGGCTACACCTTC. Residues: CASSSTGTLNYGYTF.

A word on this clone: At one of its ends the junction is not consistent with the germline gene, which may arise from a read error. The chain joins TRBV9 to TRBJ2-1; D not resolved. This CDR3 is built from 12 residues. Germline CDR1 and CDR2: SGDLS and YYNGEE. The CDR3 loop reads CVSSARSNEQFF. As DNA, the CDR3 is TGTGTCAGCAGCGCAAGGAGCAATGAGCAGTTCTTC.

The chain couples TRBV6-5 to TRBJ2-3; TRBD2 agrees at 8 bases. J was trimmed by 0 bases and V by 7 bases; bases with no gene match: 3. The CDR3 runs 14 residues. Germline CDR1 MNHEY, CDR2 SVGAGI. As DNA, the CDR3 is TGTGCCAGCATTCGGGGGGGAAGCACAGATACGCAGTATTTT. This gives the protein CASIRGGSTDTQYF.

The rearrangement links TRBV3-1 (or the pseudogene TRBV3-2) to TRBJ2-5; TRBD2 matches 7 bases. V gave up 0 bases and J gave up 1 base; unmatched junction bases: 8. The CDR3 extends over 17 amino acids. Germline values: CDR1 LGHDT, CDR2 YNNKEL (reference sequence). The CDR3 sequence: CASSQDLRRGFQETQYF. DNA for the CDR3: TGTGCCAGCAGCCAAGACCTGAGGCGGGGGTTCCAAGAGACCCAGTACTTC.

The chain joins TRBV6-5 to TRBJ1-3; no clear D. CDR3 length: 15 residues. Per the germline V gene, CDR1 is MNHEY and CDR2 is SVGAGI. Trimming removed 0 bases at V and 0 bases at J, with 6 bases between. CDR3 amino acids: CASSYSTLSGNTIYF. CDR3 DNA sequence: TGTGCCAGCAGTTACTCGACTCTCTCTGGAAACACCATATATTTT.

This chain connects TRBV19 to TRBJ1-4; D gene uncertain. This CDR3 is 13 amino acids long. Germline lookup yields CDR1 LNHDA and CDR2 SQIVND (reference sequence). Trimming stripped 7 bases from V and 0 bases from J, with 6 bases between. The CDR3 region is CASTVATNEKLFF. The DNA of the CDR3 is TGTGCCAGTACGGTTGCAACTAATGAAAAACTGTTTTTT. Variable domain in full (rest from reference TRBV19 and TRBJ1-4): DGGITQSPKYLFRKEGQNVTLSCEQNLNHDAMYWYRQDPGQGLRLIYYSQIVNDFQKGDIAEGYSVSREKKESFPLTVTSAQKNPTAFYLCASTVATNEKLFFGSGTQLSVL.

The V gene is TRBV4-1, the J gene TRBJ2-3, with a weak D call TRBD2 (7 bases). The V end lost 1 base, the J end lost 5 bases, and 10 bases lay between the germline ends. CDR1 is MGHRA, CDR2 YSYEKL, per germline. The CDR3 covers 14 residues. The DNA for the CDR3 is TGCGCCAGCAGCCAAGGGGGGGGCCTAGATACGCAGTATTTT. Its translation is CASSQGGGLDTQYF.

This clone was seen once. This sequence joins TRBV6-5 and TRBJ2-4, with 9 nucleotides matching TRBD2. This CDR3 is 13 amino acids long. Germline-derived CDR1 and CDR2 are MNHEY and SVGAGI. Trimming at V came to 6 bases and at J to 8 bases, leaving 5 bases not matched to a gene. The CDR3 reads CASRGSGGYIQYF. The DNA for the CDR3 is TGTGCCAGCAGGGGTAGCGGGGGTTACATTCAGTACTTC.

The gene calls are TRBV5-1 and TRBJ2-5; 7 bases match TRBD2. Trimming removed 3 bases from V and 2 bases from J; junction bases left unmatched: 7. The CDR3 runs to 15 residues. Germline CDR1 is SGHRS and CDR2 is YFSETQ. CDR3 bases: TGCGCCAGCAGCTCAGTTCCGGGGGGACAAGAGACCCAGTACTTC. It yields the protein CASSSVPGGQETQYF.

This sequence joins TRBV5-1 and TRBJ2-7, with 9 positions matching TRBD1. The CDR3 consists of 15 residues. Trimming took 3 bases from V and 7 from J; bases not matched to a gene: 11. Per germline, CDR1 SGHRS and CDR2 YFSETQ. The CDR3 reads CASSSGTGGAGEQYV. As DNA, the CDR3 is TGCGCCAGCAGCTCGGGAACAGGGGGCGCCGGGGAGCAGTACGTC.

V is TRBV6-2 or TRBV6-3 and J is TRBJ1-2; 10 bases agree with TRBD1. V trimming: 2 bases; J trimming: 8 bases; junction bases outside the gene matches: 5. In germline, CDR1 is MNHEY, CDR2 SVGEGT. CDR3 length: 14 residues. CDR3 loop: CASSYIRDRGGYTF. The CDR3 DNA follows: TGTGCCAGCAGTTACATCCGGGACAGGGGCGGCTACACCTTC.

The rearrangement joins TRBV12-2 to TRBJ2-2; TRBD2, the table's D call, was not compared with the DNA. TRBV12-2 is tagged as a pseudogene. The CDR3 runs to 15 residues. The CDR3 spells CASRLGCRNTGELFF. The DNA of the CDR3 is TGTGCAAGTCGCTTAGGCTGTAGAAACACCGGGGAGCTGTTTTTT.

This CDR3 is CASRLAGGPMGQETQYF. The DNA of the CDR3 is TGCGCCAGCAGACTAGCGGGGGGGCCTATGGGCCAAGAGACCCAGTACTTC. The gene calls are TRBV5-1 and TRBJ2-5; 13 nucleotides match TRBD2. CDR1 is SGHRS and CDR2 is YFSETQ in the germline V gene. The CDR3 extends over 17 amino acids. The V and J ends lost 5 bases and 1 base, in that order; junction bases with no gene match: 8.

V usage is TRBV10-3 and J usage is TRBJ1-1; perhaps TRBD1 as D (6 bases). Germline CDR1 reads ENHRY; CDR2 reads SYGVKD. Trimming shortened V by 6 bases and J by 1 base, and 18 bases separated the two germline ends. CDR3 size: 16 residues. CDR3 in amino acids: CAIRRSGGLENTEAFF. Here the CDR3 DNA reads TGTGCCATCAGGAGGAGTGGGGGCTTGGAGAACACTGAAGCTTTCTTT.

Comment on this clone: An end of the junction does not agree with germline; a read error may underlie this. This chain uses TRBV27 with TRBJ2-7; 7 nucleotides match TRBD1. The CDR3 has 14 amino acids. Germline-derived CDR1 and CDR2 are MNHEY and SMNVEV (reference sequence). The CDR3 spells CATSLRGTAYEQYF. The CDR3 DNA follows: TGTGCCACCAGTTTACGAGGGACAGCCTACGAGCAGTACTTC.

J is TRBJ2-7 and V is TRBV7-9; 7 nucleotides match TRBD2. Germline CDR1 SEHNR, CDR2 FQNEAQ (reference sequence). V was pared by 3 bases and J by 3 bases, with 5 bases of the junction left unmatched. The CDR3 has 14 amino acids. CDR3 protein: CASSFEGGRYEQYF. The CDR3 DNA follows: TGTGCCAGCAGCTTCGAGGGAGGGCGCTACGAGCAGTACTTC. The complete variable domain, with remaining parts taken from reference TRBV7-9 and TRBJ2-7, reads DTGVSQNPRHKITKRGQNVTFRCDPISEHNRLYWYRQTLGQGPEFLTYFQNEAQLEKSRLLSDRFSAERPKGSFSTLEIQRTEQGDSAMYLCASSFEGGRYEQYFGPGTRLTVT.

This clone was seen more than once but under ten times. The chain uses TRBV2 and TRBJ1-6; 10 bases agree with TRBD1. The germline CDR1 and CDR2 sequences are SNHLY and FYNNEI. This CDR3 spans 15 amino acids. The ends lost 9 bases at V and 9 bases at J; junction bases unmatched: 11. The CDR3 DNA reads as TGTGCCAGATCCTCCGGACAGGGGGGAAGTTCACCCCTCCACTTT. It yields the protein CARSSGQGGSSPLHF.

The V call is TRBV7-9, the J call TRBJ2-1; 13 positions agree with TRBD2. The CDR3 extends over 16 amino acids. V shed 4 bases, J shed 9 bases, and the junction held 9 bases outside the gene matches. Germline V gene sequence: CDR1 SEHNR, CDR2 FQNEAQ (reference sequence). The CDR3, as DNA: TGTGCCAGCAGCTCCGGACTAGCGGGGGTCTCCAGTGAGCAGTTCTTC. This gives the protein CASSSGLAGVSSEQFF.

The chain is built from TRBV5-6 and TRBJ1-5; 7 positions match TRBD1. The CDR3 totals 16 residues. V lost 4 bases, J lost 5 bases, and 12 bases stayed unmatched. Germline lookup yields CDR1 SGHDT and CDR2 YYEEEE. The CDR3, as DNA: TGTGCCAGCAGCCTTAGCGGACAGGATAACTATCAGCCCCAGCATTTT. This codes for CASSLSGQDNYQPQHF.